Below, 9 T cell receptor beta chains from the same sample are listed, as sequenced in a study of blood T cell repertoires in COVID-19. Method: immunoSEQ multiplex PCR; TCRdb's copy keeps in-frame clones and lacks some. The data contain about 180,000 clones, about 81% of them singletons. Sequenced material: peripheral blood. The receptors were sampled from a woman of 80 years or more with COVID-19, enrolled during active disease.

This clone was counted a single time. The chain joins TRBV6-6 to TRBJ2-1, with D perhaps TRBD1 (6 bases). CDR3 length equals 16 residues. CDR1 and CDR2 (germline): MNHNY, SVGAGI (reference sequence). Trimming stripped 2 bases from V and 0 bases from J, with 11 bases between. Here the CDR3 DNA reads TGTGCCAGCAGTTACCCAACAGGGATCTCCTACAATGAGCAGTTCTTC. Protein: CASSYPTGISYNEQFF.

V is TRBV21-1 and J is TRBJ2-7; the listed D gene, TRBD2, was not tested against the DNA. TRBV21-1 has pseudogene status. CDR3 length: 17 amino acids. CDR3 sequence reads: CASSKLPGLAGVREQYF. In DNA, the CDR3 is TGTGCCAGCAGCAAACTCCCGGGACTAGCGGGAGTCCGGGAGCAGTACTTC.

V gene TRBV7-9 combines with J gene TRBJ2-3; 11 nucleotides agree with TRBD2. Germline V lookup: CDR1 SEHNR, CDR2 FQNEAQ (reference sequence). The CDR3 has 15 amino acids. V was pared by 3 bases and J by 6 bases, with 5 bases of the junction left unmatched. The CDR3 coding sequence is TGTGCCAGCAGCTTCACTAGCGGGGGAAGGGATACGCAGTATTTT. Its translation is CASSFTSGGRDTQYF.

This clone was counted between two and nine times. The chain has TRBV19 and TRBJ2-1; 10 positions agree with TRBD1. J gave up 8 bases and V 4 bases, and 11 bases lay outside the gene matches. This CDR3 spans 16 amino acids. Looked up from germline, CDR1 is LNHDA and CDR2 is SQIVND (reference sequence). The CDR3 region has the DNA TGTGCCAGTAGTAGACTAGGACAGGGGGGCCGGCATGAGCAGTTCTTC. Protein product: CASSRLGQGGRHEQFF.

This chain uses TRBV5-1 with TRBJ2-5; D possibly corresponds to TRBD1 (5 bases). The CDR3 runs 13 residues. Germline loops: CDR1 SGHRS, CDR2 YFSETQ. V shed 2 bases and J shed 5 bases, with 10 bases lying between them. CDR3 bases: TGCGCCAGCAGCTTCAGGGTTGGGGAGACCCAGTACTTC. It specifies CASSFRVGETQYF. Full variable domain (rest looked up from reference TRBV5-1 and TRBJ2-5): KAGVTQTPRYLIKTRGQQVTLSCSPISGHRSVSWYQQTPGQGLQFLFEYFSETQRNKGNFPGRFSGRQFSNSRSEMNVSTLELGDSALYLCASSFRVGETQYFGPGTRLLVL.

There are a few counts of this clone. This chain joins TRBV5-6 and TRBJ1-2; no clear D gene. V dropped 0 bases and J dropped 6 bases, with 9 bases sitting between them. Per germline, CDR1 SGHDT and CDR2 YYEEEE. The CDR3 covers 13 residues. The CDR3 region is CASSLGPRDGYTF. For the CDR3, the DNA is TGTGCCAGCAGCTTGGGCCCGCGGGATGGCTACACCTTC.

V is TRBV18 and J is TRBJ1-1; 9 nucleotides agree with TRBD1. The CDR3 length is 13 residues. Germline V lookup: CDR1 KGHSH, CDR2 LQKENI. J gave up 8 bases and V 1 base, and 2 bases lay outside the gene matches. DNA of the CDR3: TGTGCCAGCTCACCACAGGGACAGGGAGAAGCTTTCTTT. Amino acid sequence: CASSPQGQGEAFF.

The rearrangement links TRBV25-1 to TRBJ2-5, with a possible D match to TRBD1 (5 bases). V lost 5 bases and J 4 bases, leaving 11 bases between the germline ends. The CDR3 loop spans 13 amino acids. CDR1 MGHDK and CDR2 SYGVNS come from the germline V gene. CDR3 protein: CASSRAQGETQYF. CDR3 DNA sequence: TGTGCCAGCAGTCGGGCGCAGGGAGAGACCCAGTACTTC.

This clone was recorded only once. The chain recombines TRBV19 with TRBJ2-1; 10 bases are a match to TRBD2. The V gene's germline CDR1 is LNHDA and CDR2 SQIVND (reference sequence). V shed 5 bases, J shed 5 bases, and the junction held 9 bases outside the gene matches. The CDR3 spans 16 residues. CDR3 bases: TGTGCCAGTAGTCTGGAACTAGCGGGGTATCACAATGAGCAGTTCTTC. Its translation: CASSLELAGYHNEQFF. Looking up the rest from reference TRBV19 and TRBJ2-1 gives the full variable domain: DGGITQSPKYLFRKEGQNVTLSCEQNLNHDAMYWYRQDPGQGLRLIYYSQIVNDFQKGDIAEGYSVSREKKESFPLTVTSAQKNPTAFYLCASSLELAGYHNEQFFGPGTRLTVL.